These T cell receptor beta chains were read from a single sample in a study of shared clonotypes between healthy human individuals. The method was immunoSEQ multiplex PCR; TCRdb's version includes in-frame clones alone and lacks a portion of them. The table has about 2 million clones, about 95% seen once; the top ten hold around 1.2%. The sample comprised naive CD8+ T cells sorted from blood. The receptor source for this set is a man younger than 35 in good health. The CDR3 runs from the conserved cysteine through the conserved F or W. The D gene is left open where the match is weak. Only some rows state a clone size, as once, few, many or a class for expanded clones.

j_call | v_call | clone_size | d_call | cdr3_nt | cdr3_aa
TRBJ2-2 | TRBV6-1 | NA | NA | TGTGCCAGCAGTGACGGGATCCCCGGGGAGCTGTTTTTT | CASSDGIPGELFF
TRBJ2-1 | TRBV5-1 | NA | TRBD1 | TGCGCCAGCAGCCCGGACAGGGGGTCCAATGAGCAGTTCTTC | CASSPDRGSNEQFF
TRBJ2-3 | TRBV5-4 | once | NA | TGTGCCAGCAGCTTGGCCTCCACAGATACGCAGTATTTT | CASSLASTDTQYF
TRBJ1-5 | TRBV28 | NA | NA | TGTGCCAGCACCCCTAGGGGGGATCAGCCCCAGCATTTT | CASTPRGDQPQHF
TRBJ2-1 | TRBV12-5 | NA | TRBD2 | TGTGCTAGTGTAGGGCAGATTAGCGGGAGGGCCTACAATGAGCAGTTCTTC | CASVGQISGRAYNEQFF
TRBJ1-6 | TRBV27 | NA | NA | TGTGCCAGCGGGGAATCAGGGTATGGATATAATTCACCCCTCCACTTT | CASGESGYGYNSPLHF
TRBJ1-6 | TRBV5-4 | once | TRBD1 | TGTGCCAGCAGCTTCACGGCAGGGGGCAATTCACCCCTCCACTTT | CASSFTAGGNSPLHF
TRBJ1-5 | TRBV6-6 | few | NA | TGTGCCAGCAGTTACTCAGGGTTAAGCCAGCCCCAGCATTTT | CASSYSGLSQPQHF
TRBJ1-5 | TRBV19 | NA | NA | TGTGCCAGTTACGAAGGGGGCAATCAGCCCCAGCATTTT | CASYEGGNQPQHF
TRBJ1-1 | TRBV6-5 | NA | NA | TGTGCCAGCAGTTACTCAGCAGCCTCGACGAGTAAAGCTTTCTTT | CASSYSAASTSKAFF
TRBJ1-2 | TRBV7-9 | NA | NA | TGTGCCAGCAGCCCCCCGCTAGGCCATGGCTACACCTTC | CASSPPLGHGYTF